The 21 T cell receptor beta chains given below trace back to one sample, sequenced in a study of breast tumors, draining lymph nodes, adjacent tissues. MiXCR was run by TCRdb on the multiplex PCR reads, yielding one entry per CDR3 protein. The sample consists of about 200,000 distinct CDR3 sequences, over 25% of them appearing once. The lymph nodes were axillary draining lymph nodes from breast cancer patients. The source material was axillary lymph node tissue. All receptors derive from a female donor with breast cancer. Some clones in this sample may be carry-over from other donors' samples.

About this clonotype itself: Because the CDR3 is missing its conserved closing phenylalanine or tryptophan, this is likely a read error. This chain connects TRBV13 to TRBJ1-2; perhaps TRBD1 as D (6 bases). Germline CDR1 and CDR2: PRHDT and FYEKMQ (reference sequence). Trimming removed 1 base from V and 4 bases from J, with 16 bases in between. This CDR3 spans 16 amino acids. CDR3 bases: TGTGCCAGCAGCTTAGAGGGGGAGCTACCACCCTATGGCTACACCCTC. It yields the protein CASSLEGELPPYGYTL.

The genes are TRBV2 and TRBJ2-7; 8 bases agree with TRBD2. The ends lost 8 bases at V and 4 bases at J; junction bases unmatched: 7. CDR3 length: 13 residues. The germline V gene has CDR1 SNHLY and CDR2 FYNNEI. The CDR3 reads CASGGSGTYEQYF. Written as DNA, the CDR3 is TGTGCCAGCGGAGGTAGCGGGACGTACGAGCAGTACTTC. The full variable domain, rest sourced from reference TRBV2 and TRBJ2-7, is EPEVTQTPSHQVTQMGQEVILRCVPISNHLYFYWYRQILGQKVEFLVSFYNNEISEKSEIFDDQFSVERPDGSNFTLKIRSTKLEDSAMYFCASGGSGTYEQYFGPGTRLTVT.

CDR3 loop: CSAKPPGIKATQYF. In nucleotides, the CDR3 is TGCAGTGCTAAACCTCCGGGGATCAAAGCGACCCAGTACTTC. The genes are TRBV20-1 and TRBJ2-5; weak D call: TRBD2 (5 bases). Germline CDR1 and CDR2: DFQATT and SNEGSKA (reference sequence). The CDR3 is 14 residues long. V was trimmed by 4 bases and J by 7 bases, leaving 19 bases between them.

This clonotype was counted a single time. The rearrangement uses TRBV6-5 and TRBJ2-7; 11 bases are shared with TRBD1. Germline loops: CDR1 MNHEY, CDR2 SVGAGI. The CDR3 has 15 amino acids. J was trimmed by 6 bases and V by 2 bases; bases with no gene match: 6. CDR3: CASSYPGQGEREQYF. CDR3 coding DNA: TGTGCCAGCAGTTACCCGGGACAGGGGGAGCGCGAGCAGTACTTC.

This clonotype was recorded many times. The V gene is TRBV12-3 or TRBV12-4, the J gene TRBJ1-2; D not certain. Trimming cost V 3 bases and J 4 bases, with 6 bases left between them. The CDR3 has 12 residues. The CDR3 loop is CASSFGGYGYTF. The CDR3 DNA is TGTGCCAGCAGTTTTGGAGGCTATGGCTACACCTTC.

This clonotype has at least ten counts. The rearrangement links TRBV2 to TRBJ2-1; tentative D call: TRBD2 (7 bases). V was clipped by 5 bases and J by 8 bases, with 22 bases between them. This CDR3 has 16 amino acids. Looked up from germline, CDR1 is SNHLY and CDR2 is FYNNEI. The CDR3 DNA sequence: TGTGCCAGCAGTTTCCCCGGGGGCGGGAGCGTTTATGAGCAGTTCTTC. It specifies CASSFPGGGSVYEQFF.

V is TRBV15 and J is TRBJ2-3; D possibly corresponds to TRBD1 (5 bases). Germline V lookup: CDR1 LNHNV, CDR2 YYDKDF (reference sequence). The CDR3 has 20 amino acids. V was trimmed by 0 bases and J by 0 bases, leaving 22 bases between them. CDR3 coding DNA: TGTGCCACCAGCAGAGATCCAAGGGGCCTCCAGGCTGTGAGCACAGATACGCAGTATTTT. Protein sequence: CATSRDPRGLQAVSTDTQYF.

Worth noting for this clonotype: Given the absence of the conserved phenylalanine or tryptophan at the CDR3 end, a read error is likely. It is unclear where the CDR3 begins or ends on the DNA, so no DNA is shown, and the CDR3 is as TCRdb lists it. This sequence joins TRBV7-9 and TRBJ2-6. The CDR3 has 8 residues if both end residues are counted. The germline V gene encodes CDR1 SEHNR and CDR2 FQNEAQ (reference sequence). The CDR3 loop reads CASSTRTS.

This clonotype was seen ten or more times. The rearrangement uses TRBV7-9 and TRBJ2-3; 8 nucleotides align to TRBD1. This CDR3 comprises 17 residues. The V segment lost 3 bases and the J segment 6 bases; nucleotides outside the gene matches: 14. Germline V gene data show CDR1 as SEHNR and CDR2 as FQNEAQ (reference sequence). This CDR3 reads CASSFLDREDGTDTQYF. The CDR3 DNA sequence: TGTGCCAGCAGCTTCCTGGACAGGGAGGACGGTACGGATACGCAGTATTTT.

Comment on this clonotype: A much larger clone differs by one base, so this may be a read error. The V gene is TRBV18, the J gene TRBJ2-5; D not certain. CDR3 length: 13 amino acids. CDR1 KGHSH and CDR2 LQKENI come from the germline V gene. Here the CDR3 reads CASSPWMQETQHF. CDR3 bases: TGTGCCAGCTCACCATGGATGCAAGAGACCCAGCACTTC.

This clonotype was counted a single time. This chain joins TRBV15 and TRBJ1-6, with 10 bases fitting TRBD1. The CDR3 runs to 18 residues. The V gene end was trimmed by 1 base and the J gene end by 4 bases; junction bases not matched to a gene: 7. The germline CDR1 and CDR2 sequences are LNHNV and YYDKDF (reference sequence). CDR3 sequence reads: CATSRGETGGAYNSPLHF. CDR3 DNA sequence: TGTGCCACCAGCAGAGGCGAGACAGGGGGCGCGTATAATTCACCCCTCCACTTT.

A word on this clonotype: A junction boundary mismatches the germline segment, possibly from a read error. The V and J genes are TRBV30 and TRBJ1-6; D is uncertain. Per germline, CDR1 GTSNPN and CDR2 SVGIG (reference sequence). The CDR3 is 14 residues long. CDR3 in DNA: TGTGCCCTTAAGAAGGTCAGGTATAATCCACCCCTCCACTTT. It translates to CALKKVRYNPPLHF.

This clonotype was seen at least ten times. This CDR3 is CASSEKGADTGELFF. The CDR3 bases are TGTGCCAGCAGTGAAAAGGGGGCGGATACCGGGGAGCTGTTTTTT. This sequence joins TRBV7-8 and TRBJ2-2; TRBD1 matches at 7 bases. Germline V CDR1 and CDR2: SGHVS, FQNEAQ. V dropped 6 bases and J dropped 5; count of bases not matched to a gene: 9. This CDR3 comprises 15 residues.

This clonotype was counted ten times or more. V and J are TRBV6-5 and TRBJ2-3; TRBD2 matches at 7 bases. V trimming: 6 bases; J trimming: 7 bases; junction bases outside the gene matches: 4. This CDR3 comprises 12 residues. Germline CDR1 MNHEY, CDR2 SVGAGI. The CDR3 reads CASRTGGNTQYF. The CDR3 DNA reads TGTGCCAGCAGAACGGGGGGTAATACGCAGTATTTT.

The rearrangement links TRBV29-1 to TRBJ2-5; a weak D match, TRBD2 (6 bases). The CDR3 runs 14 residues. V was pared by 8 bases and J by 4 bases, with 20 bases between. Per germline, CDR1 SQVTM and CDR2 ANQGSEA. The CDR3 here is CSSNGQLAGETQYF. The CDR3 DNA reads TGCAGCAGCAACGGCCAACTAGCTGGAGAGACCCAGTACTTC.

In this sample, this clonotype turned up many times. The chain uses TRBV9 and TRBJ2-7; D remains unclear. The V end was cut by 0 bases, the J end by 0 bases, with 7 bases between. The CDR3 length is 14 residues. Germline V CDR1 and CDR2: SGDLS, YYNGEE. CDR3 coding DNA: TGTGCCAGCAGCGTAGCTTCCCTCTCCTACGAGCAGTACTTC. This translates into CASSVASLSYEQYF. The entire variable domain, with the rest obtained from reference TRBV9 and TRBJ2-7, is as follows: DSGVTQTPKHLITATGQRVTLRCSPRSGDLSVYWYQQSLDQGLQFLIQYYNGEERAKGNILERFSAQQFPDLHSELNLSSLELGDSALYFCASSVASLSYEQYFGPGTRLTVT.

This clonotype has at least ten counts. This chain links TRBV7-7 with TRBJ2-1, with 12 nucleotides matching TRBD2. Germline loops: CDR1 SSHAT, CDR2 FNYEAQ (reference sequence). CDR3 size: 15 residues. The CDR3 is CASRIGLAGRNEQFF. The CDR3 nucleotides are TGTGCTAGCCGGATTGGACTAGCGGGGAGAAATGAGCAGTTCTTC. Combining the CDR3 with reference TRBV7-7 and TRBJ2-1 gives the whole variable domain GAGVSQSPRYKVTKRGQDVTLRCDPISSHATLYWYQQALGQGPEFLTYFNYEAQPDKSGLPSDRFSAERPEGSISTLTIQRTEQRDSAMYRCASRIGLAGRNEQFFGPGTRLTVL.

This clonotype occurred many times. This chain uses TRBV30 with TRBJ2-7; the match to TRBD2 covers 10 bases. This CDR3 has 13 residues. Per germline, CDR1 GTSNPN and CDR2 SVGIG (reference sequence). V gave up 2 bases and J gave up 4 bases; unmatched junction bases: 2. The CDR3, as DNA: TGTGCCTGGAGTCCGGGACTAGCGTACGAGCAGTACTTC. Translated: CAWSPGLAYEQYF.

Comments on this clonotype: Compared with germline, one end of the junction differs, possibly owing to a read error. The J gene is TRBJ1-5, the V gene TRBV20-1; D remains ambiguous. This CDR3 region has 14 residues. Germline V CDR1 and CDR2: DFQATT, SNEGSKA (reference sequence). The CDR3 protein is CNARGGVVDPPQHF. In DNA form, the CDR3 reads TGCAATGCTAGAGGAGGTGTAGTTGATCCGCCCCAGCATTTT.

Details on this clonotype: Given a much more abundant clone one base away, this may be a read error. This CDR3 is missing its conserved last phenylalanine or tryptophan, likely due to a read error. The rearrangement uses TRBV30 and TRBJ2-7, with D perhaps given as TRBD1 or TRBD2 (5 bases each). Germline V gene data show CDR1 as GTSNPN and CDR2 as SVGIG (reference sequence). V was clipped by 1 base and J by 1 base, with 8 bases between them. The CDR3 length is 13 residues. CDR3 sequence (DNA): TGTGCCTGGAGTGGAGGGGTATCCTACGAGCAGTACCTC. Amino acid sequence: CAWSGGVSYEQYL.

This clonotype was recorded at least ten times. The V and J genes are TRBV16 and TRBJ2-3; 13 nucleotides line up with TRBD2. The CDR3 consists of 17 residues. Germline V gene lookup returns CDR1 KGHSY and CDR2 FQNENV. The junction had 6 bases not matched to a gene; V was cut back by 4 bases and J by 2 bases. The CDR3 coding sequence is TGTGCCAGCAGCCCTCAGGGACTAGCGGGGCTCACAGATACGCAGTATTTT. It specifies CASSPQGLAGLTDTQYF. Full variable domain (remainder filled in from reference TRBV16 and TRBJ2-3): GEEVAQTPKHLVRGEGQKAKLYCAPIKGHSYVFWYQQVLKNEFKFLISFQNENVFDETGMPKERFSAKCLPNSPCSLEIQATKLEDSAVYFCASSPQGLAGLTDTQYFGPGTRLTVL.